This T cell receptor (beta chain) was sequenced during a study of blood T cell repertoires in COVID-19. About the research overall: Donors in the United States, Italy and Spain gave samples during acute or convalescent COVID-19. Sources were T cells, B-cell-depleted T cells, or PBMCs; the material itself was cDNA or gDNA.

TCRdb keeps only in-frame clones here, not all; method: immunoSEQ multiplex PCR. The repertoire consists of about 65,000 clones, with 81% occurring once and the leading ten covering 15%. Looked up from germline, CDR1 is SGHTA and CDR2 is FQGNSA. The V gene end was trimmed by 1 base and the J gene end by 1 base; junction bases not matched to a gene: 6. The CDR3 covers 17 residues. This clone showed up just once. The chain combines TRBV7-2 with TRBJ2-5; 10 bases align to TRBD2. This receptor was taken from an elderly man with acute or convalescent COVID-19. Input material: peripheral blood. The CDR3 spells CASSLVASGGPQETQYF. CDR3 bases: TGTGCCAGCAGCTTAGTGGCTAGCGGGGGACCCCAAGAGACCCAGTACTTC.